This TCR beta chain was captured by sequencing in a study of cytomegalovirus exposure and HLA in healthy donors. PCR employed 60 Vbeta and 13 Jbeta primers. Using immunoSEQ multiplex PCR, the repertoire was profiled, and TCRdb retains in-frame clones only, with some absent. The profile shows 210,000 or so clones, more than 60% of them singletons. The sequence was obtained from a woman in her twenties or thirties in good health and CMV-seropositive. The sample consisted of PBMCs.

CDR3 region: CASSLGDSWGTDTQYF. CDR3 nucleotides: TGCGCCAGCAGCTTGGGGGACTCATGGGGCACAGATACGCAGTATTTT. J is TRBJ2-3 and V is TRBV5-1, with D possibly matching TRBD2 (6 bases). Germline V gene sequence: CDR1 SGHRS, CDR2 YFSETQ. V was pared by 0 bases and J by 1 base, with 12 bases between. The CDR3 has 16 residues.